The 18 T cell receptor beta chains given below trace back to one sample, sequenced in a study of T cell changes during pregnancy in multiple sclerosis. Method: immunoSEQ multiplex PCR; TCRdb's copy keeps in-frame clones and lacks some. The sample consists of 85,000 to 130,000 clones, around 92% of them appearing once. Sequences were derived from peripheral blood, sampled after pregnancy. The receptor set was obtained from a female donor with multiple sclerosis, enrolled in a pregnancy study.

This sequence joins TRBV10-1 and TRBJ1-3; 10 bases are a match to TRBD1. CDR3 size: 20 residues. CDR1 and CDR2 (germline): WNHNN, SYGVQD (reference sequence). V was clipped by 6 bases and J by 3 bases; unmatched bases: 20. In nucleotides, the CDR3 is TGCGCCAGCAGCGTTACTATCCGGGACAGGGGCAACTATCATGGAAACACCATATATTTT. Translating it yields CASSVTIRDRGNYHGNTIYF.

The V and J genes are TRBV2 and TRBJ1-2; 7 nucleotides agree with TRBD1. The ends lost 2 bases at V and 8 bases at J; junction bases unmatched: 8. Germline CDR1 SNHLY, CDR2 FYNNEI. CDR3 length equals 14 residues. This chain's CDR3 is CASSEIVGQVGYTF. As DNA, the CDR3 is TGTGCCAGCAGTGAAATCGTCGGACAGGTGGGCTACACCTTC.

CDR3 bases: TGTGCCAGTAGTACCTATCGACAGGGAACTAATGAAAAACTGTTTTTT. It translates to CASSTYRQGTNEKLFF. This chain connects TRBV19 to TRBJ1-4, with 7 bases matching TRBD1. Losses at the gene ends were 4 bases for V and 1 base for J; bases not matched to a gene: 6. CDR3 size: 16 residues. The germline V gene has CDR1 LNHDA and CDR2 SQIVND (reference sequence).

The chain carries TRBV28 and TRBJ2-5, with TRBD1 matching 12 bases. After removal of 7 bases from V and 4 bases from J, the junction contained 7 bases not matched to a gene. Germline V gives CDR1 MDHEN, CDR2 SYDVKM. The CDR3 covers 15 residues. CDR3 region: CASTRGDRGRETQYF. The CDR3 DNA is TGTGCCAGCACTCGGGGGGACAGGGGGCGAGAGACCCAGTACTTC.

The genes are TRBV7-8 and TRBJ2-5, with 9 bases lining up with TRBD1. The J segment lost 5 bases and the V segment lost 5 bases, leaving 9 bases of the junction unmatched. The CDR3 is made up of 15 amino acids. Germline V lookup: CDR1 SGHVS, CDR2 FQNEAQ. The CDR3 DNA is TGTGCCAGCAGCGGGACAGGGAGAGTAGGGGAGACCCAGTACTTC. The encoded protein is CASSGTGRVGETQYF.

This sequence joins TRBV5-6 and TRBJ2-6; 8 positions agree with TRBD1. The trim removed 0 bases at V and 1 base at J, leaving 3 bases unmatched. Germline V gene lookup returns CDR1 SGHDT and CDR2 YYEEEE. The CDR3 is 17 amino acids. The CDR3 protein is CASSLVQGASGANVLTF. The CDR3 DNA reads TGTGCCAGCAGCTTGGTCCAGGGGGCTTCTGGGGCCAACGTCCTGACTTTC. Full variable domain (missing parts from reference TRBV5-6 and TRBJ2-6): DAGVTQSPTHLIKTRGQQVTLRCSPKSGHDTVSWYQQALGQGPQFIFQYYEEEERQRGNFPDRFSGHQFPNYSSELNVNALLLGDSALYLCASSLVQGASGANVLTFGAGSRLTVL.

V usage is TRBV28 and J usage is TRBJ1-4; 12 nucleotides match TRBD1. Germline CDR1 and CDR2: MDHEN and SYDVKM. The CDR3 spans 15 residues. V dropped 7 bases and J dropped 10; count of bases not matched to a gene: 10. The CDR3 protein is CASMTLRDRGRKLFF. CDR3 sequence (DNA): TGTGCCAGCATGACCCTCCGGGACAGGGGGCGAAAACTGTTTTTT.

The genes are TRBV9 and TRBJ2-5; D call uncertain. Germline V lookup: CDR1 SGDLS, CDR2 YYNGEE. V was trimmed by 0 bases and J by 2 bases, leaving 11 bases between them. The CDR3 extends over 15 amino acids. The CDR3 DNA reads as TGTGCCAGCAGCGTAGGATGGGCCAATCAAGAGACCCAGTACTTC. This sequence encodes CASSVGWANQETQYF.

The CDR3 DNA is TGCGCCAGCAGCTTGGAACGGCACCCGGGGATCGGGGAGCTGTTTTTT. This encodes CASSLERHPGIGELFF. V and J are TRBV5-1 and TRBJ2-2; D might be TRBD2 (5 bases). Between the trimmed V and J ends, which lost 0 bases and 7 bases, there was a span of 16 bases. The germline CDR1 and CDR2 sequences are SGHRS and YFSETQ. This CDR3 is 16 amino acids long. Supplemented by reference TRBV5-1 and TRBJ2-2, the full variable domain reads KAGVTQTPRYLIKTRGQQVTLSCSPISGHRSVSWYQQTPGQGLQFLFEYFSETQRNKGNFPGRFSGRQFSNSRSEMNVSTLELGDSALYLCASSLERHPGIGELFFGEGSRLTVL.

This chain's CDR3 is CASSEMGAPTNEKLFF. The CDR3, as DNA: TGTGCCAGCAGTGAAATGGGGGCACCAACTAATGAAAAACTGTTTTTT. V usage is TRBV6-1 and J usage is TRBJ1-4; perhaps TRBD1 as D (6 bases). Per the germline V gene, CDR1 is MNHNS and CDR2 is SASEGT. The CDR3 loop spans 16 amino acids. V dropped 2 bases and J dropped 0 bases, with 10 bases sitting between them.

V usage is TRBV28 and J usage is TRBJ2-1, with 8 bases fitting TRBD2. Per germline, CDR1 MDHEN and CDR2 SYDVKM. With V trimmed by 4 bases and J by 6 bases, 8 bases remained unmatched. The CDR3 extends over 15 amino acids. The CDR3 bases are TGTGCCAGCAGTTCCGACTGGCGGGAGGTCAATGAGCAGTTCTTC. It specifies CASSSDWREVNEQFF.

A single count supports this clone. V gene TRBV11-2 combines with J gene TRBJ1-1; weak D call: TRBD1 (6 bases). Germline CDR1 SGHAT, CDR2 FQNNGV. With 5 bases removed from V and 0 bases from J, the gap between germline ends came to 22 bases. The CDR3 runs 18 residues. CDR3 region: CASSLQMAGDKMNTEAFF. In DNA form, the CDR3 reads TGTGCCAGCAGCCTCCAGATGGCAGGGGACAAAATGAACACTGAAGCTTTCTTT. The entire variable domain, with the rest obtained from reference TRBV11-2 and TRBJ1-1, is as follows: EAGVAQSPRYKIIEKRQSVAFWCNPISGHATLYWYQQILGQGPKLLIQFQNNGVVDDSQLPKDRFSAERLKGVDSTLKIQPAKLEDSAVYLCASSLQMAGDKMNTEAFFGQGTRLTVV.

The CDR3 DNA reads TGCGCCAGCAGTCAGCCGGGACTAGTCTTTCATGAGCAGTTCTTC. This gives the protein CASSQPGLVFHEQFF. This chain links TRBV4-1 with TRBJ2-1; 8 nucleotides match TRBD2. Per germline, CDR1 MGHRA and CDR2 YSYEKL. V lost 6 bases and J lost 8; bases outside the gene matches: 12. This CDR3 is built from 15 residues.

V usage is TRBV5-6 and J usage is TRBJ1-1, with D unclear. The V gene's germline CDR1 is SGHDT and CDR2 YYEEEE. V lost 0 bases and J lost 3, with 21 bases in between. This CDR3 contains 18 residues. The CDR3 reads CASSLVEGIPSTDTEAFF. The DNA of the CDR3 is TGTGCCAGCAGCTTGGTTGAGGGCATCCCTTCGACGGACACTGAAGCTTTCTTT.

This chain's CDR3 is CALTRIGGERITEAFF. In DNA form, the CDR3 reads TGTGCCCTAACCAGGATTGGGGGGGAACGGATCACTGAAGCTTTCTTT. The rearrangement links TRBV10-3 to TRBJ1-1; D may be TRBD1 (5 bases). The CDR3 covers 16 residues. CDR1 and CDR2 (germline): ENHRY, SYGVKD. V dropped 11 bases and J dropped 4 bases, with 26 bases sitting between them.

The genes are TRBV19 and TRBJ2-3; a weak D match, TRBD2 (6 bases). The CDR3 sequence is 16 residues long. The V and J ends lost 6 bases and 2 bases respectively, with 18 bases between them. Germline assignment: CDR1 LNHDA and CDR2 SQIVND (reference sequence). The CDR3 nucleotides read TGTGCCAGTAGCGGCGACCCGGGACTTACCACAGATACGCAGTATTTT. Its translation: CASSGDPGLTTDTQYF.

The rearrangement uses TRBV5-5 and TRBJ2-1, with 10 bases identical to TRBD1. Germline V CDR1 and CDR2: SGHKS, YYEKEE (reference sequence). This CDR3 is built from 15 residues. Germline trimming cut 3 bases from V and 5 bases from J; bases unmatched to any gene: 5. The CDR3 spells CASSSRTGGNNEQFF. CDR3 bases: TGTGCCAGCAGCTCTAGGACAGGGGGTAACAATGAGCAGTTCTTC.

The rearrangement joins TRBV20-1 to TRBJ2-5; a weak D match, TRBD2 (6 bases). Germline V gives CDR1 DFQATT, CDR2 SNEGSKA (reference sequence). This CDR3 has 11 residues. Deletions cut 4 bases from V and 9 bases from J, with 12 bases between. DNA for the CDR3: TGCAGTGCTATCCCCGGGGAGGCCCAGTACTTC. It is translated as CSAIPGEAQYF.